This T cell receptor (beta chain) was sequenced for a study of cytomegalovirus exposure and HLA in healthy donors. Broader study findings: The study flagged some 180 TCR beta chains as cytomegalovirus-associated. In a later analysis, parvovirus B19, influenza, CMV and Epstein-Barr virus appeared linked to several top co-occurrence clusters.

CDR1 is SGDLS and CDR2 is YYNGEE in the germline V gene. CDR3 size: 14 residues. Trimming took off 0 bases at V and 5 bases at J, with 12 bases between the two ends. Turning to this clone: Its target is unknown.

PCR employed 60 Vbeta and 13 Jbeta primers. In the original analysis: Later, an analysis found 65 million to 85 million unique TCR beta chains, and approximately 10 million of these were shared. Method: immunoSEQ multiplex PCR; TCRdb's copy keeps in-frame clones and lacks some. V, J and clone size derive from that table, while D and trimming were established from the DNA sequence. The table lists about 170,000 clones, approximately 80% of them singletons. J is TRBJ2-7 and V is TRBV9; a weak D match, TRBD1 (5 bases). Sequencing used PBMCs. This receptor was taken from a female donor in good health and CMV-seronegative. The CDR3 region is CASSVGGREDEQYF. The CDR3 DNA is TGTGCCAGCAGCGTAGGAGGCAGGGAAGACGAGCAGTACTTC. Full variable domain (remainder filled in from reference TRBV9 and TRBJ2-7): DSGVTQTPKHLITATGQRVTLRCSPRSGDLSVYWYQQSLDQGLQFLIQYYNGEERAKGNILERFSAQQFPDLHSELNLSSLELGDSALYFCASSVGGREDEQYFGPGTRLTVT.